This T cell receptor beta chain was sequenced in a study of Graves' ophthalmopathy and Graves' hyperthyroidism. CDR3 size: 13 residues. In germline, CDR1 is SQVTM, CDR2 ANQGSEA. V lost 7 bases and J 3 bases, leaving 15 bases between the germline ends. RNA transcripts were the source from which TCR beta CDR3 regions were amplified. After a first-round RT-PCR with HTBI primers, a second-round multiplex PCR was run. TCRdb used MiXCR to reprocess the multiplex PCR reads, holding one entry per CDR3 protein. The profile covers roughly 700,000 distinct CDR3 sequences, with roughly 40% appearing a single time and about 40% taken by the ten largest.

The source of this sequence is an adult man with Graves' ophthalmopathy. The chain carries TRBV29-1 and TRBJ2-5; D is unresolved. Sequencing input: peripheral blood. This CDR3 is CSAKLGNKETQYF. The DNA for the CDR3 is TGCAGCGCCAAGCTAGGGAATAAAGAGACCCAGTACTTC.